These T cell receptor beta chains were read from a single sample in a study of blood T cell repertoires in COVID-19. Here immunoSEQ multiplex PCR was the method, and the copy in TCRdb shows in-frame clones only, minus some. The repertoire includes roughly 260,000 clones, roughly 84% of them detected once, and less than 4% sits in the top ten. Sequencing input: peripheral blood. All receptors come from a woman under 30 with acute or convalescent COVID-19. Each CDR3 is given without its conserved first and last residue.

j_call v_call cdr3_aa
TRBJ2-7 TRBV27 AVGRDSGYEQY
TRBJ2-7 TRBV27 ASSPTLDRVFSEQY
TRBJ1-1 TRBV12-3/TRBV12-4 ASSPLTEAF
TRBJ2-1 TRBV12-3/TRBV12-4 ASSPTSVGEQF
TRBJ2-7 TRBV6-6 ASSVTGGADEQY
TRBJ1-2 TRBV28 ASSLPGTGAFGYGYT
TRBJ2-7 TRBV13 ASSPERGYEQY
TRBJ2-2 TRBV27 ASYLHGGSGELF
TRBJ2-7 TRBV30 AWSGVFFGTPTYEQY
TRBJ1-1 TRBV5-1 ASSKDRASTEAF
TRBJ2-7 TRBV10-2 ASREGLALAYEQY
TRBJ2-2 TRBV18 ASSPNREKTGELF
TRBJ2-1 TRBV24-1 ATSDLTGEDEQF
TRBJ2-5 TRBV9 ASSAGQGQETQY
TRBJ1-1 TRBV7-3 ASSKGDLNTEAF
TRBJ2-1 TRBV6-2/TRBV6-3 ASSASQFRQF
TRBJ2-3 TRBV6-5 ASSYSLGGSDTQY
TRBJ1-1 TRBV29-1 SVGTGNTEAF
TRBJ2-1 TRBV9 ASSVDPSGSVTYNEQF